Listed below are T cell receptor beta chains from one sample, sequenced in a study of type 1 regulatory T cells. One entry per CDR3 protein results from TCRdb running MiXCR on the reads. The sample includes about 62,000 distinct CDR3 sequences, 62% of them seen just once. Which antigens these TCRs recognize remains unknown. The sample was cultured non-Tr1 T cells, either the whole culture or a sorted T cell fraction (not recorded which). The receptors derive from a human donor in good health. CDR3s include the opening cysteine and the closing phenylalanine or tryptophan. Clone size is given for some rows only: seen once, a few or many times, or a class if the clone is expanded.

clone size	J gene	V gene	CDR3 protein
once	TRBJ1-1	TRBV19	CASSIDRGRGTEAFF
-	TRBJ2-2	TRBV18	CASSPRLITGELFF
once	TRBJ2-3	TRBV18	CASSPSGSRTDTQYF
-	TRBJ2-7	TRBV5-1	CASSPVRQLGLADLSYEQYF
-	TRBJ2-3	TRBV20-1	CSANSRRTSTDTQYF
few	TRBJ1-1	TRBV20-1	CSARDPGASPEAFF
-	TRBJ2-7	TRBV20-1	CSASGAGGLYEQYF
-	TRBJ2-6	TRBV27	CASSFGRKPGANVLTF
-	TRBJ2-7	TRBV12-3/TRBV12-4	CASSPGTGNFHEQYF
-	TRBJ2-5	TRBV20-1	CSAKSQETQYF
-	TRBJ1-3	TRBV12-3/TRBV12-4	CASSRGPDYRERNTIYF
-	TRBJ1-2	TRBV18	CASSPPWDRDGYTF
-	TRBJ2-3	TRBV5-1	CASSEETGLVESDTQYF
-	TRBJ1-6	TRBV18	CASSLQNSPLHF
few	TRBJ1-1	TRBV9	CASSALTEASSAFF
once	TRBJ2-5	TRBV29-1	CSVGGGQGFQETQYF
few	TRBJ1-1	TRBV11-2	CASSPGPTNTEAFF
-	TRBJ2-1	TRBV2	CASSDRTGFNEQFF
-	TRBJ1-6	TRBV10-3	CAISEAIGNGNSPLHF
-	TRBJ2-2	TRBV20-1	CSARESITGELFF
-	TRBJ2-3	TRBV27	CASSPRAGAVNTQYF
-	TRBJ1-2	TRBV7-2	CASSWDRAGFGGYTF
-	TRBJ2-3	TRBV20-1	CSARQGKLQLYTQYF
-	TRBJ2-5	TRBV20-1	CSARWGAETQYF